This T cell receptor (beta chain) came from a study of OX40 agonist ivuxolimab in advanced cancers. Study in general: Across the patients, intravenous ivuxolimab was delivered every 2 weeks at 0.01 to 10 mg/kg. The dose-escalation cohort was roughly 84% male, with a mean age of approximately 61 years, ranging about 20 to 85. Study-wide findings and caveats: Among expanded peripheral T cells, antigen specificity went undetermined.

Blood got drawn at baseline, again on cycle 4 day 1, and then on cycle 7 day 1. V lost 7 bases to trimming and J lost 4 bases, with 10 bases between them. The germline gives CDR1 SNHLY, CDR2 FYNNEI. The CDR3 sequence is 13 residues long. Concerning this clone: Its antigen is unidentified.

The assay was immunoSEQ multiplex PCR, and TCRdb's table has in-frame clones only and misses some. This sample has 40,000 to 55,000 clones; 89% occur once, and the top ten carry 15% to 20%. The clonotype was recovered from an adult with an advanced solid tumor such as melanoma, head and neck, liver or kidney cancer. The starting material was CD4+ or CD8+ T cells sorted from blood, obtained in a trial of the OX40 agonist ivuxolimab. V and J are TRBV2 and TRBJ2-2; D is possibly TRBD1 (5 bases). CDR3 amino acids: CASIGQSTGELFF. CDR3 in DNA: TGTGCCAGCATAGGACAAAGCACCGGGGAGCTGTTTTTT.